Below are 10 T cell receptor beta chains sequenced from a single sample in a study of cytotoxic CD8 clonotypes in ibrutinib-treated CLL. The assay was immunoSEQ multiplex PCR, and TCRdb's table has in-frame clones only and misses some. Altogether approximately 150,000 clones are present, approximately 80% being singletons, with the ten largest covering 4.6%. The specimen comprised PBMCs, sampled after 24 months of ibrutinib treatment. The source is a human donor with chronic lymphocytic leukemia.

The V call is TRBV19, the J call TRBJ1-5, with D unclear. Germline CDR1 LNHDA, CDR2 SQIVND (reference sequence). Trimming pared 6 bases from V and 3 bases from J, leaving 15 bases between. The CDR3 length is 15 residues. In nucleotides, the CDR3 is TGTGCCAGTAGCGTCGCGACAAGGGCCAATCAGCCCCAGCATTTT. This codes for CASSVATRANQPQHF. The full variable domain, in which reference TRBV19 and TRBJ1-5 provide the parts outside the CDR3, is DGGITQSPKYLFRKEGQNVTLSCEQNLNHDAMYWYRQDPGQGLRLIYYSQIVNDFQKGDIAEGYSVSREKKESFPLTVTSAQKNPTAFYLCASSVATRANQPQHFGDGTRLSIL.

V and J are TRBV6-4 and TRBJ2-3; 13 bases align to TRBD2. The CDR3 runs to 14 residues. Germline assignment: CDR1 MRHNA and CDR2 SNTAGT. The V segment lost 6 bases and the J segment 7 bases; nucleotides outside the gene matches: 4. The CDR3 reads CASSATSGGNTQYF. CDR3 coding DNA: TGTGCCAGCAGCGCGACTAGCGGGGGGAATACGCAGTATTTT.

CDR3 sequence: CASRVETSGSADTQYF. In DNA, the CDR3 is TGTGCCAGCAGAGTTGAGACTAGCGGGAGCGCAGATACGCAGTATTTT. The V call is TRBV2, the J call TRBJ2-3; 12 bases map to TRBD2. Germline CDR1 SNHLY, CDR2 FYNNEI. The CDR3 runs to 16 residues. The trim removed 6 bases at V and 4 bases at J, leaving 8 bases unmatched.

This rearrangement joins TRBV7-9 to TRBJ2-3; 10 bases line up with TRBD2. The CDR3 has 15 residues. CDR1 SEHNR and CDR2 FQNEAQ come from the germline V gene (reference sequence). The V and J ends lost 2 bases and 1 base, in that order; junction bases with no gene match: 0. The CDR3: CASSLLAGGTDTQYF. In nucleotides, the CDR3 is TGTGCCAGCAGCTTACTAGCGGGGGGCACAGATACGCAGTATTTT.

This chain uses TRBV5-4 with TRBJ1-1; D might be TRBD1 (5 bases). CDR3 length: 14 residues. The V gene's germline CDR1 is SGHNT and CDR2 YYREEE (reference sequence). Trimming shortened V by 5 bases and J by 3 bases, and 14 bases separated the two germline ends. The CDR3 loop is CASSLPDSYTEAFF. DNA of the CDR3: TGTGCCAGCAGTTTACCCGACAGCTACACTGAAGCTTTCTTT.

The V call is TRBV25-1, the J call TRBJ1-2; weak D call: TRBD1 (5 bases). Trimming took off 0 bases at V and 4 bases at J, with 15 bases between the two ends. Per germline, CDR1 MGHDK and CDR2 SYGVNS. There are 16 residues in the CDR3. The CDR3, as DNA: TGTGCCAGCAGTGAATATTCAGCAGGGTCCTCCTATGGCTACACCTTC. Its translation: CASSEYSAGSSYGYTF.

The genes are TRBV7-9 and TRBJ2-7; weak D call: TRBD2 (7 bases). The germline gives CDR1 SEHNR, CDR2 FQNEAQ (reference sequence). The CDR3 extends over 14 amino acids. Trimming shortened V by 0 bases and J by 3 bases, and 9 bases separated the two germline ends. This CDR3 reads CASSLAGGRYEQYF. For the CDR3, the DNA is TGTGCCAGCAGCTTAGCGGGGGGGCGCTACGAGCAGTACTTC.

V usage is TRBV11-2 and J usage is TRBJ2-3; D call uncertain. Trimming took off 5 bases at V and 9 bases at J, with 18 bases between the two ends. The CDR3 consists of 14 residues. Germline assignment: CDR1 SGHAT and CDR2 FQNNGV. CDR3 in amino acids: CASSPRPTGNTQYF. CDR3 bases: TGTGCCAGCAGCCCTAGGCCGACTGGGAACACGCAGTATTTT.

The chain uses TRBV28 and TRBJ1-1; 7 bases are a match to TRBD1. V trimming: 4 bases; J trimming: 0 bases; junction bases outside the gene matches: 8. The CDR3 extends over 16 amino acids. Germline loops: CDR1 MDHEN, CDR2 SYDVKM. The CDR3 is CASSSPGQAMNTEAFF. In DNA form, the CDR3 reads TGTGCCAGCAGTTCGCCCGGACAGGCCATGAACACTGAAGCTTTCTTT.

Of note for this clone: A junction end diverges from the germline sequence, so it may reflect a read error. The chain is built from TRBV19 and TRBJ1-2, with a weak D call TRBD1 (5 bases). In germline, CDR1 is LNHDA, CDR2 SQIVND (reference sequence). The CDR3 sequence is 11 residues long. The CDR3 here is CASSIGGSPSF. CDR3 in DNA: TGTGCCAGTAGTATCGGGGGGTCTCCTTCCTTC.